Detailed here is one TCR beta chain. This sample is drawn from a study of blood T cell repertoires in COVID-19. Trimming shortened V by 3 bases and J by 4 bases, and 9 bases separated the two germline ends. This CDR3 comprises 13 residues. Authors' analysis steps: How many nucleated cells were present was estimated from reference gene primer amplification. The data were produced by immunoSEQ multiplex PCR, yet TCRdb's version contains in-frame clones alone and is incomplete. V, J and clone size derive from that table, while D and trimming were established from the DNA sequence. The data contain under 200,000 clones, roughly 90% of them seen just once; the ten biggest clones take up approximately 0.5%.

The specimen sequenced was peripheral blood. This clonotype originated in a man in his fifties or sixties with acute or convalescent COVID-19. J is TRBJ1-2 and V is TRBV12-3 or TRBV12-4; D call uncertain. The DNA of the CDR3 is TGTGCCAGCAGTTTGGTGGCAGGCTATGGCTACACCTTC. Amino acids: CASSLVAGYGYTF.